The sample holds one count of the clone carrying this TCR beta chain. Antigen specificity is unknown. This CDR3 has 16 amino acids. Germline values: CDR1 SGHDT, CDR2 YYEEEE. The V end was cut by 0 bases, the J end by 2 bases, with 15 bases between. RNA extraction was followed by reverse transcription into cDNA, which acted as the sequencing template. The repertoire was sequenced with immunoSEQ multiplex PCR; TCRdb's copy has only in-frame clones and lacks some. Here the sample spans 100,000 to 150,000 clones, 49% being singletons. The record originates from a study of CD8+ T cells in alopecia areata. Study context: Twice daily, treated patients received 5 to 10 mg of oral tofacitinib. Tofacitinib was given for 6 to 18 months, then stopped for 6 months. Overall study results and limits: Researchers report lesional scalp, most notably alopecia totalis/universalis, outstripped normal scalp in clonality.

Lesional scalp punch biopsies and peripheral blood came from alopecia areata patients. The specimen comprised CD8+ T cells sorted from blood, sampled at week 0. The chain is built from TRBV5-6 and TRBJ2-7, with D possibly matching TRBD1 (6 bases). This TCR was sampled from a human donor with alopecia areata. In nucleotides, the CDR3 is TGTGCCAGCAGCTTGGCAGGGGCGGACAGCCCCTACGAGCAGTACTTC. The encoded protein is CASSLAGADSPYEQYF.